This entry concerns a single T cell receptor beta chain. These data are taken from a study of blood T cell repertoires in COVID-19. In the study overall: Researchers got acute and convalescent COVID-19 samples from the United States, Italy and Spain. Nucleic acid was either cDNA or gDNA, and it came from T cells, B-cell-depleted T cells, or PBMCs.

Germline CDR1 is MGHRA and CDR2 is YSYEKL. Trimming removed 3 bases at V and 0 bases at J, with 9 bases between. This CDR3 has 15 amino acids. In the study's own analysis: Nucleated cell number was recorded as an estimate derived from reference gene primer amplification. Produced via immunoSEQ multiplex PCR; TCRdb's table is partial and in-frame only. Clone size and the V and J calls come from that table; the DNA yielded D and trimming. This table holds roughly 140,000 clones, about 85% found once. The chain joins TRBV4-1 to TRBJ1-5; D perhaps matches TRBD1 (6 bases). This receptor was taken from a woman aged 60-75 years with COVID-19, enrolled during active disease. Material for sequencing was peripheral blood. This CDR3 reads CASSHPGASNQPQHF. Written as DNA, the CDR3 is TGCGCCAGCAGCCACCCAGGGGCTAGCAATCAGCCCCAGCATTTT.